These 24 T cell receptor beta chains originate from one sample sequenced in a study of control samples from healthy donors and cancer patients. TCRdb's table, derived via immunoSEQ multiplex PCR, lists solely in-frame clones and lacks some. The sample lists about 130,000 clones, 80% to 95% occurring once. Input material: blood. All receptors come from a man younger than 35 in good health.

This rearrangement joins TRBV6-7 to TRBJ1-3; D uncertain. TRBV6-7 is treated as an ORF (open reading frame) with a function not yet certain. V lost 0 bases, J lost 0 bases, and 9 bases lay in between. This CDR3 comprises 16 residues. DNA for the CDR3: TGTGCCAGCAGTTACTCATGCAGAAACTCTGGAAACACCATATATTTT. Its translation is CASSYSCRNSGNTIYF.

This clone was recorded a few times. The rearrangement uses TRBV6-5 and TRBJ2-7; D uncertain. The ends were cut back, 7 bases at V and 0 bases at J, with 13 bases in the middle. This CDR3 has 14 residues. The germline V gene has CDR1 MNHEY and CDR2 SVGAGI. DNA for the CDR3: TGTGCCAGCACCCAGACGTTCGGCTCCTACGAGCAGTACTTC. Amino acid sequence: CASTQTFGSYEQYF.

This sequence joins TRBV2 and TRBJ1-2; D perhaps matches TRBD1 (5 bases). This CDR3 is 11 amino acids long. Germline loops: CDR1 SNHLY, CDR2 FYNNEI. Trimming removed 11 bases at V and 4 bases at J, with 11 bases between. The CDR3 sequence: CAPRTLYGYTF. The CDR3 nucleotides read TGTGCCCCCAGGACACTCTATGGCTACACCTTC.

The chain uses TRBV6-5 and TRBJ1-6; D unresolved. Germline values: CDR1 MNHEY, CDR2 SVGAGI. The CDR3 has 14 residues. Trimming took off 6 bases at V and 7 bases at J, with 13 bases between the two ends. The CDR3 region is CASSRGRLNSPLHF. CDR3 nucleotide sequence: TGTGCCAGCAGCCGAGGACGGCTGAATTCACCCCTCCACTTT.

V and J are TRBV4-1 and TRBJ1-2, with TRBD1 as a possible D gene (5 bases). Germline V gene lookup returns CDR1 MGHRA and CDR2 YSYEKL. The CDR3 contains 17 residues. V lost 2 bases and J lost 0, with 16 bases in between. This CDR3 is CASSQWKDRSTNYGYTF. DNA for the CDR3: TGCGCCAGCAGCCAATGGAAAGACAGATCGACTAACTATGGCTACACCTTC.

This clone was recorded a few times. V usage is TRBV5-6 and J usage is TRBJ1-6; 7 bases fit TRBD1. The CDR3 is 14 residues long. Germline values: CDR1 SGHDT, CDR2 YYEEEE. The junction had 3 bases not matched to a gene; V was cut back by 2 bases and J by 7 bases. CDR3 amino acids: CASSFGTDNSPLHF. CDR3 DNA: TGTGCCAGCAGCTTCGGGACAGACAATTCACCCCTCCACTTT. Supplemented by reference TRBV5-6 and TRBJ1-6, the full variable domain reads DAGVTQSPTHLIKTRGQQVTLRCSPKSGHDTVSWYQQALGQGPQFIFQYYEEEERQRGNFPDRFSGHQFPNYSSELNVNALLLGDSALYLCASSFGTDNSPLHFGNGTRLTVT.

This clone has a single count. The V gene is TRBV30, the J gene TRBJ2-1; D ambiguous. The CDR3 has 12 residues. Deletions cut 4 bases from V and 4 bases from J, with 8 bases between. Germline-derived CDR1 and CDR2 are GTSNPN and SVGIG (reference sequence). DNA for the CDR3: TGTGCCTGGAACGGGCCATACAATGAGCAGTTCTTC. It codes for CAWNGPYNEQFF. Full variable domain (missing parts from reference TRBV30 and TRBJ2-1): SQTIHQWPATLVQPVGSPLSLECTVEGTSNPNLYWYRQAAGRGLQLLFYSVGIGQISSEVPQNLSASRPQDRQFILSSKKLLLSDSGFYLCAWNGPYNEQFFGPGTRLTVL.

V gene TRBV5-1 combines with J gene TRBJ2-1; TRBD1 matches at 7 bases. This CDR3 is built from 13 residues. CDR1 is SGHRS, CDR2 YFSETQ, per germline. J was trimmed by 6 bases and V by 7 bases; bases with no gene match: 7. The CDR3 here is CASGTARTNEQFF. In DNA, the CDR3 is TGCGCCAGCGGGACAGCAAGGACCAATGAGCAGTTCTTC. Supplemented by reference TRBV5-1 and TRBJ2-1, the full variable domain reads KAGVTQTPRYLIKTRGQQVTLSCSPISGHRSVSWYQQTPGQGLQFLFEYFSETQRNKGNFPGRFSGRQFSNSRSEMNVSTLELGDSALYLCASGTARTNEQFFGPGTRLTVL.

Written as DNA, the CDR3 is TGTGCCAGCAGCGTAGAATCAGTGGCTAGCGGGCCGCTCGGGGAGCTGTTTTTT. Translation: CASSVESVASGPLGELFF. J is TRBJ2-2 and V is TRBV9; TRBD2 matches 8 bases. J was trimmed by 7 bases and V by 0 bases; bases with no gene match: 14. In germline, CDR1 is SGDLS, CDR2 YYNGEE. The CDR3 spans 18 residues.

This chain joins TRBV7-9 and TRBJ2-1, with 14 bases identical to TRBD2. After removal of 5 bases from V and 8 bases from J, the junction contained 14 bases not matched to a gene. The CDR3 totals 18 residues. The germline V gene encodes CDR1 SEHNR and CDR2 FQNEAQ (reference sequence). The CDR3 DNA sequence: TGTGCCAGCAGCCTAGGACTAGCGGGGGGCTCGCCAGTCCATGAGCAGTTCTTC. This translates into CASSLGLAGGSPVHEQFF.

The chain employs TRBV15 and TRBJ1-6, with a weak D call TRBD1 (6 bases). CDR1 LNHNV and CDR2 YYDKDF come from the germline V gene (reference sequence). CDR3 length: 16 amino acids. V was cut by 5 bases and J by 8 bases, with 19 bases left in between. The CDR3 loop reads CATSPPRQDRDSPLHF. The CDR3 nucleotides are TGTGCCACCAGCCCACCCCGACAGGATAGAGATTCACCCCTCCACTTT.

V is TRBV6-4 and J is TRBJ1-5; 9 bases agree with TRBD1. The V gene's germline CDR1 is MRHNA and CDR2 SNTAGT. J lost 1 base, V lost 10 bases, and 11 bases had no gene match. The CDR3 runs to 16 residues. This chain's CDR3 is CAKKGAQGASNQPQHF. Written as DNA, the CDR3 is TGTGCCAAAAAAGGGGCACAGGGGGCGAGCAATCAGCCCCAGCATTTT.

This clone showed up just once. The gene calls are TRBV5-5 and TRBJ1-1, with D possibly TRBD1 on 5 matching bases. Trimming shortened V by 5 bases and J by 5 bases, and 19 bases separated the two germline ends. CDR1 and CDR2 (germline): SGHKS, YYEKEE (reference sequence). The length of the CDR3 is 15 residues. The CDR3 sequence: CASRLVGRGRTEAFF. DNA of the CDR3: TGTGCCAGCAGGCTGGTTGGGAGGGGAAGGACTGAAGCTTTCTTT. The full variable domain, completed using reference TRBV5-5 and TRBJ1-1, is DAGVTQSPTHLIKTRGQQVTLRCSPISGHKSVSWYQQVLGQGPQFIFQYYEKEERGRGNFPDRFSARQFPNYSSELNVNALLLGDSALYLCASRLVGRGRTEAFFGQGTRLTVV.

The chain combines TRBV5-1 with TRBJ2-3, with a weak D call TRBD2 (5 bases). Germline-derived CDR1 and CDR2 are SGHRS and YFSETQ. V gave up 0 bases and J gave up 0 bases, with 11 bases separating them. The CDR3 length is 16 residues. CDR3 coding DNA: TGCGCCAGCAGCTTGGCCGCCCTAGCTAGCACAGATACGCAGTATTTT. It encodes CASSLAALASTDTQYF.

The J gene is TRBJ1-1, the V gene TRBV2; D gene ambiguous. The germline gives CDR1 SNHLY, CDR2 FYNNEI. V was cut by 3 bases and J by 3 bases, with 20 bases left in between. The CDR3 extends over 17 amino acids. In DNA, the CDR3 is TGTGCCAGCAGTGAGTTCCGTCTTCGGGGAGGCTACACTGAAGCTTTCTTT. The encoded protein is CASSEFRLRGGYTEAFF.

V and J are TRBV15 and TRBJ1-5; D unresolved. Deletions cut 0 bases from V and 4 bases from J, with 10 bases between. CDR3 size: 15 residues. Per germline, CDR1 LNHNV and CDR2 YYDKDF (reference sequence). The CDR3 loop is CATSRDVTENQPQHF. The CDR3 DNA sequence: TGTGCCACCAGCAGAGATGTTACAGAGAATCAGCCCCAGCATTTT.

On this clone itself: Other nucleotide sequences from this sample produce the same CDR3. The chain uses TRBV2 and TRBJ2-7; no reliable D call. CDR1 and CDR2 (germline): SNHLY, FYNNEI. V was pared by 6 bases and J by 2 bases, with 5 bases between. CDR3 size: 11 residues. For the CDR3, the DNA is TGTGCCAGCAGCGAGGCCTACGAGCAGTACTTC. Amino acids: CASSEAYEQYF.

The gene calls are TRBV10-3 and TRBJ1-2; perhaps TRBD1 as D (5 bases). The germline V gene has CDR1 ENHRY and CDR2 SYGVKD. The CDR3 length is 14 residues. V was shortened by 1 base and J by 1 base, with 7 bases between the two germline ends. CDR3 in DNA: TGTGCCATCAGTGAGTTGGGGGATAACTATGGCTACACCTTC. Encoded protein: CAISELGDNYGYTF.

The V call is TRBV27, the J call TRBJ1-5; possible D gene TRBD1, 5 bases. In germline, CDR1 is MNHEY, CDR2 SMNVEV (reference sequence). The germline V and J ends were trimmed by 3 bases and 0 bases, with 12 bases remaining between them. The CDR3 contains 16 residues. DNA of the CDR3: TGTGCCAGCAGTTTGTACGGGGGGACTAGCAATCAGCCCCAGCATTTT. It yields the protein CASSLYGGTSNQPQHF.

The chain has TRBV2 and TRBJ2-7; the D gene is possibly TRBD1 (5 bases). CDR3 size: 13 residues. Trimming took off 2 bases at V and 2 bases at J, with 7 bases between the two ends. Germline V gene lookup returns CDR1 SNHLY and CDR2 FYNNEI. CDR3 DNA: TGTGCCAGCAGTGAACGACAGACCTACGAGCAGTACTTC. This sequence encodes CASSERQTYEQYF.

This chain joins TRBV5-1 and TRBJ1-4; maybe TRBD1 (5 bases). V lost 5 bases and J lost 10, with 21 bases in between. Looked up from germline, CDR1 is SGHRS and CDR2 is YFSETQ. The CDR3 extends over 15 amino acids. In DNA form, the CDR3 reads TGCGCCAGCAGGGGTTCCCAGGGATCGTTGGGAAAACTGTTTTTT. It specifies CASRGSQGSLGKLFF. Variable domain in full (rest from reference TRBV5-1 and TRBJ1-4): KAGVTQTPRYLIKTRGQQVTLSCSPISGHRSVSWYQQTPGQGLQFLFEYFSETQRNKGNFPGRFSGRQFSNSRSEMNVSTLELGDSALYLCASRGSQGSLGKLFFGSGTQLSVL.

The chain combines TRBV9 with TRBJ1-2, with 10 bases identical to TRBD1. The CDR3 contains 15 residues. Germline V gene lookup returns CDR1 SGDLS and CDR2 YYNGEE. The trim removed 0 bases at V and 7 bases at J, leaving 6 bases unmatched. CDR3 DNA: TGTGCCAGCAGCGTAGGGGACAGGGGCTACTTTGGCTACACCTTC. Protein product: CASSVGDRGYFGYTF.

This sequence joins TRBV2 and TRBJ1-1; D is possibly TRBD1 (6 bases). Germline values: CDR1 SNHLY, CDR2 FYNNEI. This CDR3 has 13 amino acids. V was pared by 1 base and J by 9 bases, with 12 bases between. CDR3 bases: TGTGCCAGCAGTGAAGAAGGGGGTACAAAAGCTTTCTTT. It yields the protein CASSEEGGTKAFF.

The V call is TRBV4-1, the J call TRBJ2-3, with TRBD2 identical over 9 bases. CDR3 length: 21 residues. The germline gives CDR1 MGHRA, CDR2 YSYEKL. V shed 4 bases and J 3 bases; nucleotides not matched to a gene: 23. The CDR3 is CASSLQESWLAGMALTDTQYF. In DNA form, the CDR3 reads TGCGCCAGCAGCCTACAGGAGTCGTGGCTAGCGGGGATGGCCCTTACAGATACGCAGTATTTT.